This T cell receptor beta chain was sequenced for a study of blood T cell repertoires in COVID-19. Study-wide background: The United States, Italy and Spain were the sources of the acute and convalescent COVID-19 samples.

Using immunoSEQ multiplex PCR, the repertoire was profiled, and TCRdb retains in-frame clones only, with some absent. Altogether about 89,000 clones are present, 80% being singletons, with the ten largest covering over 15%. The CDR3 runs 20 residues. Sequencing was performed on peripheral blood. The receptor was derived from a woman older than 75 with acute or convalescent COVID-19. The gene calls are TRBV21-1 and TRBJ1-5; whether TRBD1, the table's D call, matches the DNA was not checked. TRBV21-1 is shown as a pseudogene. The CDR3 is CASSKAVQGVVKYSNQPQHF. CDR3 nucleotides: TGTGCCAGCAGCAAAGCCGTACAGGGGGTAGTCAAATATAGCAATCAGCCCCAGCATTTT.